These 7 T cell receptor beta chains originate from one sample sequenced in a study of T cells after posttransplantation cyclophosphamide. Only in-frame clones appear in the TCRdb table, and some are missing; sequencing was by immunoSEQ multiplex PCR. The sample shows about 22,000 clones, about 76% of them seen only once. The material sequenced was memory CD4+ T cells sorted from PBMCs. The receptors originated from a woman in her fifties or sixties in good health, CMV-negative, and a related stem cell transplant donor.

The chain links TRBV7-2 to TRBJ2-5; D is uncertain. The better agreement between TRBJ2-7 and the DNA end casts doubt on the J call. The germline V gene has CDR1 SGHTA and CDR2 FQGNSA. The CDR3 has 12 residues. CDR3 sequence (DNA): TGTGCCAGCAGCCGCGGATTTTACGAGCAGTACTTC. Translated: CASSRGFYEQYF.

The J gene is TRBJ2-1, the V gene TRBV7-2; D possibly corresponds to TRBD1 (5 bases). CDR3 size: 16 residues. V lost 1 base and J lost 0, with 10 bases in between. Germline values: CDR1 SGHTA, CDR2 FQGNSA. The CDR3 bases are TGTGCCAGCAGCTTAGGGGGCGGTGGCTCCTACAATGAGCAGTTCTTC. Protein product: CASSLGGGGSYNEQFF. The whole variable domain, remainder taken from reference TRBV7-2 and TRBJ2-1, is GAGVSQSPSNKVTEKGKDVELRCDPISGHTALYWYRQSLGQGLEFLIYFQGNSAPDKSGLPSDRFSAERTGGSVSTLTIQRTQQEDSAVYLCASSLGGGGSYNEQFFGPGTRLTVL.

This chain links TRBV18 with TRBJ2-3; D ambiguous. Deletions cut 3 bases from V and 2 bases from J, with 24 bases between. This CDR3 contains 19 residues. Germline V gene lookup returns CDR1 KGHSH and CDR2 LQKENI. The CDR3 region has the DNA TGTGCCAGCTCACCCATCGCGTTCTCAGCGCAGTCAGACACAGATACGCAGTATTTT. Translation: CASSPIAFSAQSDTDTQYF.

There are a few counts of this clone. The chain couples TRBV28 to TRBJ2-7; TRBD2 might be the D (6 bases). Trimming removed 7 bases at V and 4 bases at J, with 14 bases between. CDR3 length: 13 residues. Germline-derived CDR1 and CDR2 are MDHEN and SYDVKM. CDR3 nucleotide sequence: TGTGCCAGCACAGGAGGGAGGTGGTACGAGCAGTACTTC. As protein: CASTGGRWYEQYF. The variable domain in full, completed from reference TRBV28 and TRBJ2-7, reads DVKVTQSSRYLVKRTGEKVFLECVQDMDHENMFWYRQDPGLGLRLIYFSYDVKMKEKGDIPEGYSVSREKKERFSLILESASTNQTSMYLCASTGGRWYEQYFGPGTRLTVT.

Note on this clone: The junction and the germline gene differ at one end; a read error may be behind it. Other DNA sequences from this sample encode an identical CDR3 as well. The chain combines TRBV7-7 with TRBJ1-5; D gene unclear. Germline V CDR1 and CDR2: SSHAT, FNYEAQ (reference sequence). This CDR3 region has 13 residues. Written as DNA, the CDR3 is TGTGCTAGCAGCTTATCTCTTAATCAGCCCCAGCATTTT. This translates into CASSLSLNQPQHF. Filled out from reference TRBV7-7 and TRBJ1-5, the complete variable domain reads GAGVSQSPRYKVTKRGQDVTLRCDPISSHATLYWYQQALGQGPEFLTYFNYEAQPDKSGLPSDRFSAERPEGSISTLTIQRTEQRDSAMYRCASSLSLNQPQHFGDGTRLSIL.

The chain links TRBV4-1 to TRBJ1-3; no definite D call. Trimming stripped 4 bases from V and 10 bases from J, with 8 bases between. CDR1 and CDR2 from the germline V gene are MGHRA and YSYEKL. The CDR3 is made up of 11 amino acids. CDR3 in amino acids: CASSPGLTIYF. The CDR3 coding sequence is TGCGCCAGCAGCCCGGGATTAACCATATATTTT.

The chain uses TRBV10-2 and TRBJ2-4, with TRBD2 as a possible D gene (7 bases). Germline-derived CDR1 and CDR2 are WSHSY and SAAADI. This CDR3 is built from 13 residues. The ends were cut back, 5 bases at V and 8 bases at J, with 13 bases in the middle. CDR3 in DNA: TGCGCCAGCAGTAGGGGGGGCGTAGACATTCAGTACTTC. This translates into CASSRGGVDIQYF.